This TCR beta chain emerged from a study of identifying expanded T cells in peripheral blood. Study-level points and caveats: Roughly two-week clone count variance significantly increased as total template count grew.

A remark on this clone: Its antigen remains unknown.

V gave up 3 bases and J gave up 5 bases; unmatched junction bases: 5. The CDR3 is 15 residues long. Germline assignment: CDR1 SGHVS and CDR2 FQNEAQ. The assay was immunoSEQ multiplex PCR, and TCRdb's table has in-frame clones only and misses some. The profile shows 55,000 to 60,000 clones, around 90% of them singletons. During the collection period, no donor immune events like infections were recorded. The chain couples TRBV7-8 to TRBJ2-5; 11 nucleotides line up with TRBD1. This clonotype originated in a person aged 18-69 years in good health. The sequencing input was blood. CDR3 bases: TGTGCCAGCAGCTTGGGGACAGGGGGATGGGAGACCCAGTACTTC. Protein product: CASSLGTGGWETQYF. Together with reference TRBV7-8 and TRBJ2-5, the CDR3 gives the full variable domain: GAGVSQSPRYKVAKRGQDVALRCDPISGHVSLFWYQQALGQGPEFLTYFQNEAQLDKSGLPSDRFFAERPEGSVSTLKIQRTQQEDSAVYLCASSLGTGGWETQYFGPGTRLLVL.